This TCR beta chain was sequenced during a study of cytomegalovirus exposure and HLA in healthy donors. The V gene's germline CDR1 is SGHRS and CDR2 YFSETQ. Trimming took off 0 bases at V and 8 bases at J, with 14 bases between the two ends. This CDR3 is 14 amino acids long. With 60 Vbeta and 13 Jbeta primers, the PCR was carried out. Measured with immunoSEQ multiplex PCR; TCRdb has only the in-frame clones, and not every one. This table has about 82,000 clones, around 77% appearing once. The clonotype comes from a man between 50 and 59 years old in good health and CMV-seronegative. V is TRBV5-1 and J is TRBJ1-2, with D hard to call. Sequenced material: PBMCs. This CDR3 reads CASSLVAEAKGYTF. CDR3 sequence (DNA): TGCGCCAGCAGCTTGGTCGCGGAGGCGAAGGGCTACACCTTC.